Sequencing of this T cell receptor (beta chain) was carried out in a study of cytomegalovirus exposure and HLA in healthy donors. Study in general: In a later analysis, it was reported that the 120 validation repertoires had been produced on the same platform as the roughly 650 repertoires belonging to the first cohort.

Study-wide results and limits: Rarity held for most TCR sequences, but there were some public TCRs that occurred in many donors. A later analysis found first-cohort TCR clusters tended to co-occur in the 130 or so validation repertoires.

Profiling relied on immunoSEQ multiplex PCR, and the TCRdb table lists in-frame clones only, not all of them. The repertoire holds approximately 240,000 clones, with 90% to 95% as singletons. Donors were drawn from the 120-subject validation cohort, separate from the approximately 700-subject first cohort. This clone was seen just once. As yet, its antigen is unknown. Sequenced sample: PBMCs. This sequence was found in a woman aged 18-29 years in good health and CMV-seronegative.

The CDR3 DNA sequence: TGCAGCGTTGAAGTCAAGACAGCGGGACCTGGAGCTTTCTTT. Amino acids: CSVEVKTAGPGAFF. The chain couples TRBV29-1 to TRBJ1-1; weak D call: TRBD1 (5 bases). CDR3 length equals 14 residues. CDR1 and CDR2 (germline): SQVTM, ANQGSEA. Trimming stripped 1 base from V and 10 bases from J, with 19 bases between. The full variable domain, its missing parts supplied by reference TRBV29-1 and TRBJ1-1, is SAVISQKPSRDICQRGTSLTIQCQVDSQVTMMFWYRQQPGQSLTLIATANQGSEATYESGFVIDKFPISRPNLTFSTLTVSNMSPEDSSIYLCSVEVKTAGPGAFFGQGTRLTVV.